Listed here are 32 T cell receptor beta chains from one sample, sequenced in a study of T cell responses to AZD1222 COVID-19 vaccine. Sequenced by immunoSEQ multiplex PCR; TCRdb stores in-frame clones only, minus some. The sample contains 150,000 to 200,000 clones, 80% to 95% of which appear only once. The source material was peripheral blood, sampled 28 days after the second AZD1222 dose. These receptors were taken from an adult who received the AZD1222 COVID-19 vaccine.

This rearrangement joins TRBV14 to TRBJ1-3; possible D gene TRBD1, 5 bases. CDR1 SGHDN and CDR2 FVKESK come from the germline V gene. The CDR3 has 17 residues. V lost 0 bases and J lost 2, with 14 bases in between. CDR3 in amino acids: CASSQDPREVTGNTIYF. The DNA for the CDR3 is TGTGCCAGCAGCCAAGACCCCAGGGAGGTGACTGGAAACACCATATATTTT.

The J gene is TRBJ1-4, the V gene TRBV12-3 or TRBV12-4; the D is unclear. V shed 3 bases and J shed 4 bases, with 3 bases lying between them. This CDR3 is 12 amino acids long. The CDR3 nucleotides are TGTGCCAGCAGTTTTGGTAATGAAAAACTGTTTTTT. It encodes CASSFGNEKLFF.

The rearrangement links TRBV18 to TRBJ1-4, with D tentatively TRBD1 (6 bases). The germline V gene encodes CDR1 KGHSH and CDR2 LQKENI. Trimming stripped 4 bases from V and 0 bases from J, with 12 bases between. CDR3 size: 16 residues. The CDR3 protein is CASSRETGATNEKLFF. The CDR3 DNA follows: TGTGCCAGCTCACGCGAGACAGGCGCAACTAATGAAAAACTGTTTTTT.

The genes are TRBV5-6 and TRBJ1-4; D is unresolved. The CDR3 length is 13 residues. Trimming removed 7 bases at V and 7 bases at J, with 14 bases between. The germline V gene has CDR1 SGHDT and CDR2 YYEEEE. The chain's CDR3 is CASQTRRGEKLFF. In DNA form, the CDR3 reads TGTGCCAGCCAGACTCGGCGAGGTGAAAAACTGTTTTTT.

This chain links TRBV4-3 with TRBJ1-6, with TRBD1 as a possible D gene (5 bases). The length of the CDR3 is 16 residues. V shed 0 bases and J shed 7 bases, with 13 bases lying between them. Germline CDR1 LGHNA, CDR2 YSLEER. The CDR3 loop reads CASSQDQGVGNSPLHF. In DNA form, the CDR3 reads TGCGCCAGCAGCCAAGATCAGGGAGTGGGCAATTCACCCCTCCACTTT.

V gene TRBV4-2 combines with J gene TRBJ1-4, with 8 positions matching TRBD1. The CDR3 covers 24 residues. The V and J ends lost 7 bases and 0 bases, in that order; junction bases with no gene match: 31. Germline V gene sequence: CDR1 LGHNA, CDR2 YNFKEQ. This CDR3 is CASTLTVEQGAVHSAPATNEKLFF. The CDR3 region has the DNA TGTGCCAGCACCCTTACGGTAGAGCAGGGGGCGGTACACTCGGCCCCTGCAACTAATGAAAAACTGTTTTTT.

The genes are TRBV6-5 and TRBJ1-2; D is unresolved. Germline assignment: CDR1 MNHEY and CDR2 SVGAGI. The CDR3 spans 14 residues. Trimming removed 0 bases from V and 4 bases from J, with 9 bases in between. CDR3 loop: CASSYSRGGYGYTF. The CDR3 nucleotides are TGTGCCAGCAGTTACTCGAGAGGAGGCTATGGCTACACCTTC.

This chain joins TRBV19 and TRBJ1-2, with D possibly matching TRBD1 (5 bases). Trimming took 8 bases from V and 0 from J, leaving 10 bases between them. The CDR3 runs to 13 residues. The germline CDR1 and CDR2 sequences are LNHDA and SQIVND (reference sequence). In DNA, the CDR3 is TGTGCCAGTTCTACAGGTCCTAACTATGGCTACACCTTC. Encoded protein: CASSTGPNYGYTF.

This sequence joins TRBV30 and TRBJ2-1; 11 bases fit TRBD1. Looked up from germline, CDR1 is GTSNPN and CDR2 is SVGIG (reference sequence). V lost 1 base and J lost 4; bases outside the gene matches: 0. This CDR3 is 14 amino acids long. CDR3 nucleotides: TGTGCCTGGAGTGGGGACAGGGGGTACAATGAGCAGTTCTTC. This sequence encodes CAWSGDRGYNEQFF.

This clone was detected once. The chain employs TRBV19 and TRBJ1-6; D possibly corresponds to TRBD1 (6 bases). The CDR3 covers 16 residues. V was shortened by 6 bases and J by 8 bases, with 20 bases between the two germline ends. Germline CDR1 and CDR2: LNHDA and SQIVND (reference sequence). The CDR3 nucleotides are TGTGCCAGTAGATCCCCCAAGGGGGGGCGGGATTCACCCCTCCACTTT. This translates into CASRSPKGGRDSPLHF.

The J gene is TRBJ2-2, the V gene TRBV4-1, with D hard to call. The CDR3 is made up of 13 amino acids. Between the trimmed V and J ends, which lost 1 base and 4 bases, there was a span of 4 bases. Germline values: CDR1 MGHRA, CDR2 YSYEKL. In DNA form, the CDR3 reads TGCGCCAGCAGCCAAGGCCCCACCGGGGAGCTGTTTTTT. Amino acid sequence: CASSQGPTGELFF.

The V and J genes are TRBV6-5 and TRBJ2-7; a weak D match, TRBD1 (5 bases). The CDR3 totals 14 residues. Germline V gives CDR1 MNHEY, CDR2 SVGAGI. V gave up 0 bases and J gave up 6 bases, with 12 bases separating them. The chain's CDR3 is CASSYSSQGLEQYF. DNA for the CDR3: TGTGCCAGCAGTTACTCGAGTCAGGGTCTCGAGCAGTACTTC.

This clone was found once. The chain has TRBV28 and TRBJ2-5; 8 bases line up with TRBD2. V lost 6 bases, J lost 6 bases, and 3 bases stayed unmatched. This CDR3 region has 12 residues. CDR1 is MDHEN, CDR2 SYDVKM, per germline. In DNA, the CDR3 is TGTGCCAGCAGCGGGGGGGGCAAGACCCAGTACTTC. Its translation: CASSGGGKTQYF.

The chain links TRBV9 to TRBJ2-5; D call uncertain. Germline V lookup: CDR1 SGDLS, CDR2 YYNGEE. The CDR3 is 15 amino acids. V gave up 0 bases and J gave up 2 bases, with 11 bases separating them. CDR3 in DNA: TGTGCCAGCAGCGTAGCTTTTGGTGATCAAGAGACCCAGTACTTC. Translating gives CASSVAFGDQETQYF.

The CDR3 nucleotides are TGTGCCAGCAGTTCCCGACAGGGCAGGTCCACTGAAGCTTTCTTT. The encoded protein is CASSSRQGRSTEAFF. The chain carries TRBV6-5 and TRBJ1-1; 7 nucleotides align to TRBD1. V lost 4 bases, J lost 4 bases, and 9 bases stayed unmatched. Germline CDR1 MNHEY, CDR2 SVGAGI. The length of the CDR3 is 15 residues.

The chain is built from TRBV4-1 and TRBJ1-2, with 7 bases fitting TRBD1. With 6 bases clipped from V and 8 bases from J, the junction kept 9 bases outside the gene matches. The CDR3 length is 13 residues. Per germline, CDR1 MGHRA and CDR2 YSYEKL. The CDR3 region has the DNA TGCGCCAGCAGAAACTGGACAGGAAGGGGCTACACCTTC. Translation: CASRNWTGRGYTF.

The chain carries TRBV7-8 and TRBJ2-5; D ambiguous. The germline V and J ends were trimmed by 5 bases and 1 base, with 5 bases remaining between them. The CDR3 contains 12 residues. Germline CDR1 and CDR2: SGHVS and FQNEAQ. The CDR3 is CASSPTQETQYF. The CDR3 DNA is TGTGCCAGCAGCCCCACCCAAGAGACCCAGTACTTC. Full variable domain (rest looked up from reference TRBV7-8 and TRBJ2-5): GAGVSQSPRYKVAKRGQDVALRCDPISGHVSLFWYQQALGQGPEFLTYFQNEAQLDKSGLPSDRFFAERPEGSVSTLKIQRTQQEDSAVYLCASSPTQETQYFGPGTRLLVL.

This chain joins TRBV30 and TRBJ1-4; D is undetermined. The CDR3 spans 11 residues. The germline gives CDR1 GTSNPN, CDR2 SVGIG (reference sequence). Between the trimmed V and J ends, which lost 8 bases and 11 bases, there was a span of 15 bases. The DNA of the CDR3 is TGTGCCGAAAGGACGGCAGACAAACTGTTTTTT. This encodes CAERTADKLFF.

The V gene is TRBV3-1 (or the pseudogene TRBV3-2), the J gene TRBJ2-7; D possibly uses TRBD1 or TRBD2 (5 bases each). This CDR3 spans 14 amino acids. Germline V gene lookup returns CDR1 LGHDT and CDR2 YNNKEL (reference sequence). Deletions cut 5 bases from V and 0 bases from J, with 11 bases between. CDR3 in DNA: TGTGCCAGCAGCTACGGGACCATCTCCTACGAGCAGTACTTC. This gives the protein CASSYGTISYEQYF.

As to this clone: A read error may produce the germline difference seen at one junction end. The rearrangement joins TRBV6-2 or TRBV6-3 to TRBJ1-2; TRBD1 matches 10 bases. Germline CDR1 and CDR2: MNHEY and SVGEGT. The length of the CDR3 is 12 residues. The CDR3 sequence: CASSPPDRGIAF. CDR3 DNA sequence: TGTGCCAGCAGTCCGCCGGACAGGGGGATCGCCTTC.

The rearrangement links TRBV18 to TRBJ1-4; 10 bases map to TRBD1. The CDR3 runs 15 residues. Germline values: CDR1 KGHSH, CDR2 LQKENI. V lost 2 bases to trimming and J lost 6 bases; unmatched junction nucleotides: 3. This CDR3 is CASSPTGTGDEKLFF. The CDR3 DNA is TGTGCCAGCTCACCAACCGGGACAGGGGATGAAAAACTGTTTTTT.

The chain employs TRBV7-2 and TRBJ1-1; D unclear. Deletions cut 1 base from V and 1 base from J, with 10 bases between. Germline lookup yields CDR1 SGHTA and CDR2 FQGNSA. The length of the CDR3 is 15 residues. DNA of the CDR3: TGTGCCAGCAGCTTAGGAACGGGGAGGAACACTGAAGCTTTCTTT. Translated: CASSLGTGRNTEAFF.

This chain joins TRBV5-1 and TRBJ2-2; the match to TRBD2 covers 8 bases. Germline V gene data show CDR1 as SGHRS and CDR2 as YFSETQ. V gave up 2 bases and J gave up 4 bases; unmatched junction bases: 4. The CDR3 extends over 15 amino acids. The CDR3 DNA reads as TGCGCCAGCAGCTTTAGCGGGGAAGTCACCGGGGAGCTGTTTTTT. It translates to CASSFSGEVTGELFF.

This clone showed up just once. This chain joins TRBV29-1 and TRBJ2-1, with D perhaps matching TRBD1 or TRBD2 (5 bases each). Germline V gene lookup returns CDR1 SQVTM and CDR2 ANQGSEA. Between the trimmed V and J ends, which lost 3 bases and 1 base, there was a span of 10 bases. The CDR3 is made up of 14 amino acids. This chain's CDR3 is CSVDRDHSYNEQFF. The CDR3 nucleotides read TGCAGCGTTGACCGGGACCATTCCTACAATGAGCAGTTCTTC.

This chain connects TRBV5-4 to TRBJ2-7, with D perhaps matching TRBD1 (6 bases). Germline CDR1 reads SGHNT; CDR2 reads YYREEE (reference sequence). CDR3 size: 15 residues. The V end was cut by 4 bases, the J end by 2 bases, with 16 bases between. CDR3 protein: CASSPTTGATYEQYF. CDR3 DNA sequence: TGTGCCAGCAGCCCGACGACAGGAGCTACCTACGAGCAGTACTTC.

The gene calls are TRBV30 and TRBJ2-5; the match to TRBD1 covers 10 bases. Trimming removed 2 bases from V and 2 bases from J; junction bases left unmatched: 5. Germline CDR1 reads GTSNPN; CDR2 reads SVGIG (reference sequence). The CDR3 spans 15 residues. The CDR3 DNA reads TGTGCCTGGAGTACGGGACAGGGGCATCAAGAGACCCAGTACTTC. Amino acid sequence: CAWSTGQGHQETQYF.

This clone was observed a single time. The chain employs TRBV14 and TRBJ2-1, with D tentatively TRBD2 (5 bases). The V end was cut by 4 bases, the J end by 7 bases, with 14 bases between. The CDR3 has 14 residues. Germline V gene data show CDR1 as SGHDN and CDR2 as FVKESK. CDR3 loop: CASSRALLGNEQFF. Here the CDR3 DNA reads TGTGCCAGCAGCCGAGCCTTACTAGGGAATGAGCAGTTCTTC. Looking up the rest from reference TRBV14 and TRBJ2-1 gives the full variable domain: EAGVTQFPSHSVIEKGQTVTLRCDPISGHDNLYWYRRVMGKEIKFLLHFVKESKQDESGMPNNRFLAERTGGTYSTLKVQPAELEDSGVYFCASSRALLGNEQFFGPGTRLTVL.

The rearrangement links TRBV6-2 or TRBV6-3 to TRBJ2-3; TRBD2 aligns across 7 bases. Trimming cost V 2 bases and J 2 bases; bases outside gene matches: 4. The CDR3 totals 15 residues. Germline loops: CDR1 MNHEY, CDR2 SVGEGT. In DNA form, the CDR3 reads TGTGCCAGCAGTTACGGGGGGGTGAACACAGATACGCAGTATTTT. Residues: CASSYGGVNTDTQYF.

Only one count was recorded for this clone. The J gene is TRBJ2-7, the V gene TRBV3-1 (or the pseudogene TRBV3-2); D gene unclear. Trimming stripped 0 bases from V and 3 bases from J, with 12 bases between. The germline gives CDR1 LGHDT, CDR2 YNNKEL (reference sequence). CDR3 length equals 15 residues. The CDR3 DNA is TGTGCCAGCAGCCAAGAAGTGGGTCCAATCTACGAGCAGTACTTC. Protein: CASSQEVGPIYEQYF.

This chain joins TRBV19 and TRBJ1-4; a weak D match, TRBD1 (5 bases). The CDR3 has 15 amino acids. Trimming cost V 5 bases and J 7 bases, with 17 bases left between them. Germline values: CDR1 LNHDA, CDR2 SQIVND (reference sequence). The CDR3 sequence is CASSSPPRAGEKLFF. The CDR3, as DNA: TGTGCCAGTAGTTCCCCCCCCAGGGCGGGTGAAAAACTGTTTTTT.

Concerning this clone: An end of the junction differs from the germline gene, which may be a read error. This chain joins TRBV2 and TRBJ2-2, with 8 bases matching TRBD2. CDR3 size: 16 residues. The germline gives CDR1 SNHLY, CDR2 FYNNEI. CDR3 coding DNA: TGTGCCAGCAGCGAAGCGGGGGTCTGGAACACCGGGGAGCTGTTTTTT. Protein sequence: CASSEAGVWNTGELFF.

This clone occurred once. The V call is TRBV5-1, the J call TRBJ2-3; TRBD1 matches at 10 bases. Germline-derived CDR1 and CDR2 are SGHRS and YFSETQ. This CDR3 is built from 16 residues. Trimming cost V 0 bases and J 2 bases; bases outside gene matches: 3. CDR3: CASSLGTGGFTDTQYF. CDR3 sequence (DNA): TGCGCCAGCAGCTTGGGGACAGGGGGGTTCACAGATACGCAGTATTTT.